One sample yielded the 21 T cell receptor beta chains listed below, sequenced in a study of T cell responses to AZD1222 COVID-19 vaccine. Using immunoSEQ multiplex PCR, the repertoire was profiled, and TCRdb retains in-frame clones only, with some absent. The profile covers 150,000 or so clones, with about 92% appearing a single time and roughly 6% taken by the ten largest. The sequencing here drew on peripheral blood, taken 28 days after the second AZD1222 dose. The receptors were gathered from an adult who received the AZD1222 COVID-19 vaccine.

The J gene is TRBJ1-5, the V gene TRBV11-2, with TRBD1 identical over 7 bases. Germline V lookup: CDR1 SGHAT, CDR2 FQNNGV. After removal of 3 bases from V and 3 bases from J, the junction contained 2 bases not matched to a gene. CDR3 length: 14 residues. The CDR3 reads CASSLTGNNQPQHF. The CDR3 bases are TGTGCCAGCAGCTTGACAGGGAACAATCAGCCCCAGCATTTT.

The chain links TRBV18 to TRBJ2-7; weak D call: TRBD1 (6 bases). The V gene's germline CDR1 is KGHSH and CDR2 LQKENI. The CDR3 is 14 amino acids. V lost 0 bases and J lost 3, with 9 bases in between. The CDR3, as DNA: TGTGCCAGCTCACCACCGACCAGGGGCTACGAGCAGTACTTC. Translation gives CASSPPTRGYEQYF.

The CDR3 spells CAINSGTTDTQYF. In DNA, the CDR3 is TGTGCCATCAACAGCGGAACCACAGATACGCAGTATTTT. V usage is TRBV10-3 and J usage is TRBJ2-3; D possibly corresponds to TRBD2 (5 bases). CDR3 length equals 13 residues. The germline CDR1 and CDR2 sequences are ENHRY and SYGVKD. V lost 7 bases to trimming and J lost 2 bases, with 10 bases between them.

This chain connects TRBV5-4 to TRBJ2-3, with no clear D. Germline CDR1 is SGHNT and CDR2 is YYREEE (reference sequence). Trimming left V 2 bases short and J 0 bases short, with 13 bases between. The CDR3 spans 16 residues. Here the CDR3 DNA reads TGTGCCAGCAGCTTACCGAGGACCGTTAGCACAGATACGCAGTATTTT. Its protein product is CASSLPRTVSTDTQYF.

Only one count was recorded for this clone. The chain is built from TRBV19 and TRBJ2-1; TRBD1 is a possible D gene (6 bases). Germline V gives CDR1 LNHDA, CDR2 SQIVND (reference sequence). V lost 6 bases, J lost 3 bases, and 15 bases lay in between. The CDR3 spans 15 residues. The CDR3 is CASSSSGAIYNEQFF. The CDR3 DNA reads TGTGCCAGTAGCTCTTCAGGGGCCATCTACAATGAGCAGTTCTTC.

The chain couples TRBV3-1 (or the pseudogene TRBV3-2) to TRBJ2-7; D remains unclear. From germline, CDR1 is LGHDT and CDR2 YNNKEL (reference sequence). The CDR3 totals 13 residues. The V end lost 1 base, the J end lost 4 bases, and 8 bases lay between the germline ends. The CDR3 bases are TGTGCCAGCAGCCAAGTTCCAAATTACGAGCAGTACTTC. Encoded protein: CASSQVPNYEQYF.

The chain links TRBV5-1 to TRBJ2-3; 8 positions match TRBD1. The CDR3 has 15 residues. The V gene's germline CDR1 is SGHRS and CDR2 YFSETQ. The ends lost 4 bases at V and 0 bases at J; junction bases unmatched: 4. DNA for the CDR3: TGCGCCAGCAGCCCCGGACAGGGTAGCACAGATACGCAGTATTTT. It encodes CASSPGQGSTDTQYF. Combining the CDR3 with reference TRBV5-1 and TRBJ2-3 gives the whole variable domain KAGVTQTPRYLIKTRGQQVTLSCSPISGHRSVSWYQQTPGQGLQFLFEYFSETQRNKGNFPGRFSGRQFSNSRSEMNVSTLELGDSALYLCASSPGQGSTDTQYFGPGTRLTVL.

The CDR3 DNA sequence: TGTGCCACCAAGCGCAACCGGGACAGTAATTCACCCCTCCACTTT. Its protein product is CATKRNRDSNSPLHF. The genes are TRBV24-1 and TRBJ1-6; TRBD1 aligns across 7 bases. After removal of 8 bases from V and 6 bases from J, the junction contained 9 bases not matched to a gene. Germline V lookup: CDR1 KGHDR, CDR2 SFDVKD. CDR3 length: 15 amino acids.

About this clone: The sample holds other DNA sequences that translate to the same CDR3. This chain links TRBV7-3 with TRBJ2-2, with TRBD2 matching 9 bases. J lost 5 bases, V lost 0 bases, and 7 bases had no gene match. Germline V gene sequence: CDR1 SGHTA, CDR2 FQGTGA. This CDR3 has 17 amino acids. CDR3 sequence reads: CASSLTFGSGRTGELFF. For the CDR3, the DNA is TGTGCCAGCAGCTTAACGTTTGGTAGCGGGAGAACCGGGGAGCTGTTTTTT.

This chain joins TRBV11-3 and TRBJ2-5; D gene uncertain. Germline V gene lookup returns CDR1 SGHNT and CDR2 YENEEA. The CDR3 is 12 residues long. V lost 5 bases and J 2 bases, leaving 6 bases between the germline ends. The CDR3 protein is CASSRDQETQYF. CDR3 in DNA: TGTGCCAGCAGCCGTGATCAAGAGACCCAGTACTTC.

The gene calls are TRBV6-6 and TRBJ1-2; no clear D gene. This CDR3 region has 15 residues. Trimming took off 5 bases at V and 8 bases at J, with 21 bases between the two ends. In germline, CDR1 is MNHNY, CDR2 SVGAGI (reference sequence). The CDR3 DNA reads as TGTGCCAGCAGTGCCCATTCTCTGGGTGTTGGCGGCTACACCTTC. Its protein is CASSAHSLGVGGYTF.

The V and J genes are TRBV30 and TRBJ1-5, with D unclear. Germline values: CDR1 GTSNPN, CDR2 SVGIG (reference sequence). Trimming took 0 bases from V and 3 from J, leaving 12 bases between them. This CDR3 has 15 amino acids. DNA for the CDR3: TGTGCCTGGAGTGTAGGAGGTCACCCCAATCAGCCCCAGCATTTT. Amino acids: CAWSVGGHPNQPQHF.

The CDR3 region is CSVLGVHQETQYF. The CDR3 nucleotides read TGCAGCGTTCTTGGGGTCCACCAAGAGACCCAGTACTTC. The rearrangement joins TRBV29-1 to TRBJ2-5; D uncertain. V lost 5 bases to trimming and J lost 0 bases, with 10 bases between them. The CDR3 extends over 13 amino acids. CDR1 and CDR2 from the germline V gene are SQVTM and ANQGSEA.

The V gene is TRBV20-1, the J gene TRBJ2-1; D is unresolved. This CDR3 comprises 14 residues. V was trimmed by 3 bases and J by 3 bases, leaving 12 bases between them. Germline V gene data show CDR1 as DFQATT and CDR2 as SNEGSKA (reference sequence). The CDR3 here is CSASRVTDYNEQFF. In nucleotides, the CDR3 is TGCAGTGCTAGTAGAGTTACAGACTACAATGAGCAGTTCTTC.

V and J are TRBV2 and TRBJ2-1, with 9 bases identical to TRBD1. This CDR3 comprises 14 residues. Germline-derived CDR1 and CDR2 are SNHLY and FYNNEI. The V gene end was trimmed by 7 bases and the J gene end by 6 bases; junction bases not matched to a gene: 7. The chain's CDR3 is CASTGTGTFNEQFF. In nucleotides, the CDR3 is TGTGCCAGCACAGGGACAGGGACTTTCAATGAGCAGTTCTTC.

The chain recombines TRBV29-1 with TRBJ2-1, with D hard to call. Trimming took 5 bases from V and 11 from J, leaving 22 bases between them. The CDR3 consists of 14 residues. Germline V lookup: CDR1 SQVTM, CDR2 ANQGSEA. The CDR3 sequence is CSVSTDFPTFQQFF. The CDR3 region has the DNA TGCAGCGTTTCCACGGATTTTCCTACCTTTCAGCAGTTCTTC.

CDR3 bases: TGTGCCACCATGACAGGGGTGGGTGACGCGTCTAATGAAAAACTGTTTTTT. Translating gives CATMTGVGDASNEKLFF. The chain recombines TRBV19 with TRBJ1-4; TRBD1 matches 8 bases. Germline V lookup: CDR1 LNHDA, CDR2 SQIVND (reference sequence). The length of the CDR3 is 17 residues. The junction had 16 bases not matched to a gene; V was cut back by 10 bases and J by 3 bases.

V usage is TRBV6-4 and J usage is TRBJ1-2; no firm D call. CDR3 length: 14 amino acids. Trimming removed 6 bases from V and 4 bases from J, with 15 bases in between. CDR1 MRHNA and CDR2 SNTAGT come from the germline V gene. In DNA form, the CDR3 reads TGTGCCAGCAGCCCGAGGGAGAGCTCCTATGGCTACACCTTC. The encoded protein is CASSPRESSYGYTF.

The CDR3 nucleotides are TGTGCCAGCAGCCGGACCAGGCCTGAAGCTTTCTTT. It translates to CASSRTRPEAFF. The chain joins TRBV5-8 to TRBJ1-1, with unresolved D. The germline CDR1 and CDR2 sequences are SGHTS and YDEGEE. V shed 4 bases and J shed 6 bases, with 10 bases lying between them. This CDR3 region has 12 residues.

The chain combines TRBV2 with TRBJ1-6, with unresolved D. Germline CDR1 SNHLY, CDR2 FYNNEI. The CDR3 consists of 15 residues. Trimming took off 3 bases at V and 0 bases at J, with 6 bases between the two ends. Here the CDR3 DNA reads TGTGCCAGCAGTGACTGGAGCTCCTATAATTCACCCCTCCACTTT. Protein sequence: CASSDWSSYNSPLHF.

The chain recombines TRBV5-1 with TRBJ1-5; D remains unclear. There are 16 residues in the CDR3. Trimming cost V 5 bases and J 0 bases, with 15 bases left between them. Germline CDR1 and CDR2: SGHRS and YFSETQ. The CDR3 DNA is TGCGCCAGCAGTCCGGACGGAACCCTTAGCAATCAGCCCCAGCATTTT. This translates into CASSPDGTLSNQPQHF.